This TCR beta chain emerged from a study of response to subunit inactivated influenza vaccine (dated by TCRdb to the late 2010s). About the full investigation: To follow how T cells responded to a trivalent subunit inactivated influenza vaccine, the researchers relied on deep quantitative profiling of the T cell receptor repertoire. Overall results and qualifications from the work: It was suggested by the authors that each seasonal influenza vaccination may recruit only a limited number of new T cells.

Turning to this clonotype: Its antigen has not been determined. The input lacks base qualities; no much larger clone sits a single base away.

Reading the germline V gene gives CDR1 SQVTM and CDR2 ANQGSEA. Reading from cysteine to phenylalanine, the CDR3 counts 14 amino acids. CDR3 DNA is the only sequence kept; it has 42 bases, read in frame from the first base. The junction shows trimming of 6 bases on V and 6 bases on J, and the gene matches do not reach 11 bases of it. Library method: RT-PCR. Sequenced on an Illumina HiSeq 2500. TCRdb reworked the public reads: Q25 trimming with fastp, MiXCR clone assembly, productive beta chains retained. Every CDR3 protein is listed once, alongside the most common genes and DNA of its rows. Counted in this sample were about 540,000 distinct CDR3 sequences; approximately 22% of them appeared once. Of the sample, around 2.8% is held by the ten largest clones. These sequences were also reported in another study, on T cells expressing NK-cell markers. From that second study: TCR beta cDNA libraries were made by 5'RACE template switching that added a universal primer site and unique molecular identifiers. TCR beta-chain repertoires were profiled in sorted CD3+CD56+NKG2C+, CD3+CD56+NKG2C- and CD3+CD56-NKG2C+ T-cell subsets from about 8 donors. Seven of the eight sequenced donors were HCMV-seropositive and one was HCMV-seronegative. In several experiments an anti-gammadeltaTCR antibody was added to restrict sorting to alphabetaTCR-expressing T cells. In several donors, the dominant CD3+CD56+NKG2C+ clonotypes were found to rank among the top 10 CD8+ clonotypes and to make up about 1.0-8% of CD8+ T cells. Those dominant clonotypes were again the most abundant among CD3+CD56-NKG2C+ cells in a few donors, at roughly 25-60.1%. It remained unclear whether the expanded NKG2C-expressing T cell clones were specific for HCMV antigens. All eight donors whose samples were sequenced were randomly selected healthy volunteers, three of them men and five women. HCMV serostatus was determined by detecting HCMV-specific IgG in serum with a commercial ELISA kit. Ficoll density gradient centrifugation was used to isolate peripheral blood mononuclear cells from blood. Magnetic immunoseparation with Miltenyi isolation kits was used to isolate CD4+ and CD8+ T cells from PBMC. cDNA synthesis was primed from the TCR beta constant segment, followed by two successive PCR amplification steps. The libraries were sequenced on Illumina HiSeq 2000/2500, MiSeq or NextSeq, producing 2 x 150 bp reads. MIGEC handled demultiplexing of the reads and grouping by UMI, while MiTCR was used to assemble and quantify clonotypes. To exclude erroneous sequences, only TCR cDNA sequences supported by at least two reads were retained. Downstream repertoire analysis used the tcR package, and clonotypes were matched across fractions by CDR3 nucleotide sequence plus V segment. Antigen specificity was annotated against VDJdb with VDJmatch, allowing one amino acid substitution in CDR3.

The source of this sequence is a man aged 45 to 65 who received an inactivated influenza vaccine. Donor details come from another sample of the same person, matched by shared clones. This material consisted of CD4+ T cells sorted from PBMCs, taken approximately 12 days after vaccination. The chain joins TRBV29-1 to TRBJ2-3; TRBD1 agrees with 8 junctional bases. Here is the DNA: TGCAGCGTCGGGGCCCAGGGGGCTAGGGATACGCAGTATTTT. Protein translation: CSVGAQGARDTQYF.